This is a list of T cell receptor beta chains from one sample in a study of technical replicates of blood from a handful of donors. Clones were sequenced by immunoSEQ multiplex PCR, and TCRdb holds only the in-frame ones, with some missing. The sample holds roughly 59,000 clones; around 85% are singletons and the top ten take roughly 5.1%. Sequenced input: PBMCs. Receptors originate from a human donor in good health. Some clones in this sample may be carry-over from other donors' samples. CDR3s include the opening cysteine and the closing phenylalanine or tryptophan. Each record gives: clone size, V gene, D gene, J gene, CDR3 protein, CDR3 DNA. The D gene is left open where the match is weak. Only some rows state a clone size, as once, few, many or a class for expanded clones.

size: -; V: TRBV7-2; D: TRBD1; J: TRBJ2-5; CDR3: CASSLEGAGGTGWTQYF; DNA: TGTGCCAGCAGCTTAGAGGGGGCCGGCGGGACAGGCTGGACCCAGTACTTC
size: -; V: TRBV7-8; D: TRBD2; J: TRBJ2-3; CDR3: CASSLVPLAGGNTDTQYF; DNA: TGTGCCAGCAGCTTAGTTCCCCTAGCGGGGGGTAACACAGATACGCAGTATTTT
size: -; V: TRBV10-3; D: TRBD1; J: TRBJ2-2; CDR3: CATKGATNTGELFF; DNA: TGTGCCACCAAGGGGGCGACGAACACCGGGGAGCTGTTTTTT
size: -; V: TRBV5-4; D: -; J: TRBJ1-6; CDR3: CASSLVRNSPLHF; DNA: TGTGCCAGCAGCTTGGTCAGGAATTCACCCCTCCACTTT
size: -; V: TRBV6-6; D: -; J: TRBJ1-5; CDR3: CASSWEGYQPQHF; DNA: TGTGCCAGCAGTTGGGAGGGGTATCAGCCCCAGCATTTT
size: -; V: TRBV25-1; D: -; J: TRBJ2-5; CDR3: CASSDRGLGETQYF; DNA: TGTGCCAGCAGTGACAGGGGATTAGGAGAGACCCAGTACTTC
size: -; V: TRBV11-3; D: TRBD2; J: TRBJ2-5; CDR3: CASSQGTSAFETQYF; DNA: TGTGCCAGCAGCCAAGGGACTAGTGCTTTCGAGACCCAGTACTTC
size: -; V: TRBV4-2; D: -; J: TRBJ2-1; CDR3: CASSPLQVGNNEQFF; DNA: TGTGCCAGCAGCCCGCTACAGGTTGGAAACAATGAGCAGTTCTTC
size: few; V: TRBV2; D: -; J: TRBJ1-3; CDR3: CASTGASASGNTIYF; DNA: TGTGCCAGCACAGGGGCATCGGCCTCTGGAAACACCATATATTTT
size: few; V: TRBV2; D: TRBD1; J: TRBJ1-1; CDR3: CASSGGQGAPTEAFF; DNA: TGTGCCAGCAGTGGGGGACAGGGGGCGCCGACTGAAGCTTTCTTT
size: -; V: TRBV7-6; D: TRBD2; J: TRBJ2-2; CDR3: CASSPRGSGGSNTGELFF; DNA: TGTGCCAGCAGCCCCCGGGGTAGCGGGGGTAGCAACACCGGGGAGCTGTTTTTT
size: once; V: TRBV7-6; D: TRBD2; J: TRBJ2-1; CDR3: CASSLGGGAYNEQFF; DNA: TGTGCCAGCAGCTTGGGCGGGGGGGCCTACAATGAGCAGTTCTTC
size: -; V: TRBV4-1; D: TRBD1; J: TRBJ2-4; CDR3: CASSHQQGALAKNIQYF; DNA: TGCGCCAGCAGCCACCAACAGGGGGCTCTAGCCAAAAACATTCAGTACTTC
size: -; V: TRBV5-1; D: TRBD1; J: TRBJ1-1; CDR3: CASSGTRDRGNTEAFF; DNA: TGCGCCAGCAGCGGGACCCGGGACAGGGGTAACACTGAAGCTTTCTTT
size: few; V: TRBV4-3; D: -; J: TRBJ1-2; CDR3: CASSQGQNYGYTF; DNA: TGCGCCAGCAGCCAAGGACAGAACTATGGCTACACCTTC
size: -; V: TRBV5-4; D: TRBD1; J: TRBJ2-7; CDR3: CASSLEGQGNPYEQYF; DNA: TGTGCCAGCAGCTTGGAGGGACAGGGAAACCCCTACGAGCAGTACTTC
size: -; V: TRBV15; D: -; J: TRBJ1-5; CDR3: CATSRDPLSQPQHF; DNA: TGTGCCACCAGCAGAGATCCGTTGTCTCAGCCCCAGCATTTT
size: -; V: TRBV4-2; D: -; J: TRBJ2-3; CDR3: CASSPFMREVPDTQYF; DNA: TGTGCCAGCAGCCCCTTTATGAGGGAGGTACCAGATACGCAGTATTTT
size: -; V: TRBV5-6; D: -; J: TRBJ1-2; CDR3: CASSLVEGARSYGYTF; DNA: TGTGCCAGCAGCTTGGTAGAAGGGGCCCGCTCCTATGGCTACACCTTC
size: -; V: TRBV5-5; D: -; J: TRBJ2-2; CDR3: CASERLTYTGELFF; DNA: TGTGCCAGCGAGCGTCTTACCTACACCGGGGAGCTGTTTTTT
size: once; V: TRBV7-8; D: TRBD2; J: TRBJ2-1; CDR3: CASSKPGLAGYNEQFF; DNA: TGTGCCAGCAGCAAACCGGGACTAGCGGGATACAATGAGCAGTTCTTC
size: -; V: TRBV15; D: -; J: TRBJ2-3; CDR3: CATSRAPYPDTQYF; DNA: TGTGCCACCAGCAGAGCCCCTTATCCAGATACGCAGTATTTT
size: -; V: TRBV7-3; D: TRBD1; J: TRBJ2-1; CDR3: CASRGTGDGEQFF; DNA: TGTGCCAGCAGGGGGACAGGGGACGGTGAGCAGTTCTTC
size: -; V: TRBV6-5; D: -; J: TRBJ2-2; CDR3: CASSPRGIGGELFF; DNA: TGTGCCAGCAGCCCCCGGGGTATAGGCGGGGAGCTGTTTTTT
size: -; V: TRBV5-1; D: TRBD1; J: TRBJ2-7; CDR3: CASSKGQASSYEQYF; DNA: TGCGCCAGCAGCAAGGGACAGGCTAGCTCCTACGAGCAGTACTTC
size: -; V: TRBV11-2; D: TRBD1; J: TRBJ2-3; CDR3: CASSPDRERNTQYF; DNA: TGTGCCAGCAGCCCCGACAGGGAAAGGAATACGCAGTATTTT
size: -; V: TRBV6-5; D: TRBD1; J: TRBJ2-5; CDR3: CASSSTGLGETQYF; DNA: TGTGCCAGCAGTTCGACAGGGTTGGGAGAGACCCAGTACTTC
size: -; V: TRBV6-5; D: TRBD1; J: TRBJ2-7; CDR3: CASGSRDRGYEQYF; DNA: TGTGCCAGCGGATCCCGGGACAGGGGCTACGAGCAGTACTTC
size: -; V: TRBV4-2; D: TRBD2; J: TRBJ2-3; CDR3: CASSQGAGEGSDTQYF; DNA: TGTGCCAGCAGCCAAGGGGCGGGAGAGGGGTCAGATACGCAGTATTTT
size: -; V: TRBV5-4; D: TRBD2; J: TRBJ2-1; CDR3: CASSSVAGSYNEQFF; DNA: TGTGCCAGCAGCTCAGTAGCGGGCTCCTACAATGAGCAGTTCTTC
size: -; V: TRBV5-6; D: -; J: TRBJ2-7; CDR3: CASSSFQGQAYEQYF; DNA: TGTGCCAGCAGCTCCTTTCAGGGGCAAGCCTACGAGCAGTACTTC
size: -; V: TRBV30; D: TRBD1; J: TRBJ1-5; CDR3: CAWTTGGSQPQHF; DNA: TGTGCCTGGACCACAGGGGGTTCTCAGCCCCAGCATTTT
size: -; V: TRBV11-2; D: TRBD1; J: TRBJ1-2; CDR3: CASSLKTGVKNYGYTF; DNA: TGTGCCAGCAGCTTAAAGACAGGGGTCAAAAACTATGGCTACACCTTC
size: -; V: TRBV5-1; D: TRBD1; J: TRBJ2-5; CDR3: CASSYRDREIETQYF; DNA: TGCGCCAGCAGCTACCGGGACAGGGAAATCGAGACCCAGTACTTC
size: few; V: TRBV4-3; D: TRBD2; J: TRBJ2-1; CDR3: CASSQETAGGYNEQFF; DNA: TGCGCCAGCAGCCAAGAGACGGCGGGAGGTTACAATGAGCAGTTCTTC
size: -; V: TRBV7-6; D: TRBD1; J: TRBJ1-3; CDR3: CASSLVFDRGLTGNTIYF; DNA: TGTGCCAGCAGCTTAGTCTTCGACAGGGGGCTGACTGGAAACACCATATATTTT
size: -; V: TRBV2; D: TRBD2; J: TRBJ2-7; CDR3: CAISSRAGVLYEQYF; DNA: TGTGCCATATCCTCCCGGGCGGGAGTCCTCTACGAGCAGTACTTC
size: -; V: TRBV7-6; D: TRBD1; J: TRBJ1-6; CDR3: CASSLGQGVSPLHF; DNA: TGTGCCAGCAGCTTAGGACAGGGGGTTTCACCCCTCCACTTT
size: -; V: TRBV6-5; D: -; J: TRBJ2-2; CDR3: CASSYSIATAAGELFF; DNA: TGTGCCAGCAGTTACTCGATCGCAACAGCAGCCGGGGAGCTGTTTTTT
size: -; V: TRBV7-2; D: -; J: TRBJ1-1; CDR3: CASSFGRTLEAFF; DNA: TGTGCCAGCAGCTTCGGACGGACTCTCGAAGCTTTCTTT
size: -; V: TRBV10-2; D: TRBD2; J: TRBJ2-2; CDR3: CASSDWAGENTGELFF; DNA: TGCGCCAGCAGTGATTGGGCGGGGGAGAACACCGGGGAGCTGTTTTTT